Each of the 9 T cell receptor beta chains below was sequenced from the same sample in a study of neurological immune-mediated disorders. TCRdb reanalysed the 5' RACE reads using MiXCR and keeps one entry per CDR3 protein. This sample has roughly 19,000 distinct CDR3 sequences, with roughly 15% found just once. Sample: PBMCs. These receptors all stem from a female donor with HTLV-1-associated myelopathy (HAM/TSP).

This clonotype is medium-sized (0.01 to 0.1%) within its sample. The rearrangement links TRBV2 to TRBJ1-5; D unclear. Per germline, CDR1 SNHLY and CDR2 FYNNEI. V was shortened by 9 bases and J by 4 bases, with 4 bases between the two germline ends. The CDR3 runs 10 residues. CDR3 sequence (DNA): TGTGCCAGTGGGAATCAGCCCCAGCATTTT. Translating it yields CASGNQPQHF.

This clonotype was seen many times. The chain employs TRBV4-1 and TRBJ1-3; D remains ambiguous. The CDR3 is 16 residues long. The germline gives CDR1 MGHRA, CDR2 YSYEKL. The ends were cut back, 0 bases at V and 4 bases at J, with 13 bases in the middle. CDR3 nucleotide sequence: TGCGCCAGCAGCCAAGAGGTGAGGATGAGAGGAAACACCATATATTTT. It is translated as CASSQEVRMRGNTIYF.

The chain is built from TRBV19 and TRBJ2-1, with 10 bases identical to TRBD2. Germline V gene lookup returns CDR1 LNHDA and CDR2 SQIVND (reference sequence). The CDR3 length is 15 residues. V shed 3 bases, J shed 9 bases, and the junction held 8 bases outside the gene matches. Here the CDR3 DNA reads TGTGCCAGTAGTATCTCTAGCGGGAGTATGAGTGAGCAGTTCTTC. The encoded protein is CASSISSGSMSEQFF.

The chain has TRBV7-2 and TRBJ2-7; D assignment may be TRBD1 or TRBD2 (5 bases each). Germline-derived CDR1 and CDR2 are SGHTA and FQGNSA. The CDR3 consists of 13 residues. Trimming took 5 bases from V and 6 from J, leaving 14 bases between them. CDR3 sequence reads: CASSPGPAGEQYF. The CDR3 nucleotides read TGTGCCAGCAGCCCGGGGCCGGCGGGCGAGCAGTACTTC. Based on the CDR3 plus reference TRBV7-2 and TRBJ2-7, the full variable domain is GAGVSQSPSNKVTEKGKDVELRCDPISGHTALYWYRQSLGQGLEFLIYFQGNSAPDKSGLPSDRFSAERTGGSVSTLTIQRTQQEDSAVYLCASSPGPAGEQYFGPGTRLTVT.

This clonotype came up many times. The CDR3, as DNA: TGCAGTGCTGAAGCGGGGGCGCTCTACAATGAGCAGTTCTTC. This translates into CSAEAGALYNEQFF. The rearrangement uses TRBV20-1 and TRBJ2-1, with 8 bases fitting TRBD2. V lost 5 bases, J lost 3 bases, and 6 bases stayed unmatched. This CDR3 comprises 14 residues. Germline loops: CDR1 DFQATT, CDR2 SNEGSKA (reference sequence).

As to this clonotype: As the CDR3 is not closed by the conserved phenylalanine or tryptophan, this likely results from a read error. The DNA is omitted, as the CDR3 cannot be located on it reliably, and the CDR3 follows TCRdb's listing. The V call is TRBV27, the J call TRBJ2-7; the table gives TRBD1 as D, unverified against the DNA. The germline gives CDR1 MNHEY, CDR2 SMNVEV (reference sequence). The CDR3 is 15 residues long, ends included. The CDR3 here is CASSQGGGPAYEKYL.

The table lists this clonotype with a few counts. This may be a read error: a much more frequent sequence differs by one nucleotide. The rearrangement joins TRBV20-1 to TRBJ1-1, with a possible D match to TRBD1 (5 bases). Germline V gives CDR1 DFQATT, CDR2 SNEGSKA (reference sequence). The germline V and J ends were trimmed by 4 bases and 1 base, with 10 bases remaining between them. This CDR3 contains 13 residues. DNA for the CDR3: TGCAGTGCTAAGAGACAGACGAACACTGAAGCTTTCTTT. Its protein product is CSAKRQTNTEAFF.

This clonotype occurred many times. The chain couples TRBV7-8 to TRBJ1-6; 7 nucleotides align to TRBD1. This CDR3 is built from 16 residues. Trimming at V came to 5 bases and at J to 7 bases, leaving 11 bases not matched to a gene. From germline, CDR1 is SGHVS and CDR2 FQNEAQ. The CDR3 DNA sequence: TGTGCCAGCAGCCTACAGGGGTTGGTGGGGAATTCACCCCTCCACTTT. It codes for CASSLQGLVGNSPLHF. Filled out from reference TRBV7-8 and TRBJ1-6, the complete variable domain reads GAGVSQSPRYKVAKRGQDVALRCDPISGHVSLFWYQQALGQGPEFLTYFQNEAQLDKSGLPSDRFFAERPEGSVSTLKIQRTQQEDSAVYLCASSLQGLVGNSPLHFGNGTRLTVT.

In this sample, this clonotype turned up many times. The chain uses TRBV6-2 or TRBV6-3 and TRBJ1-1, with a possible D match to TRBD1 (5 bases). The CDR3 totals 13 residues. CDR1 is MNHEY and CDR2 is SVGEGT in the germline V gene. Trimming left V 2 bases short and J 7 bases short, with 11 bases between. CDR3 in amino acids: CASSYRLGGEAFF. In DNA form, the CDR3 reads TGTGCCAGCAGTTACCGCCTCGGGGGTGAAGCTTTCTTT.